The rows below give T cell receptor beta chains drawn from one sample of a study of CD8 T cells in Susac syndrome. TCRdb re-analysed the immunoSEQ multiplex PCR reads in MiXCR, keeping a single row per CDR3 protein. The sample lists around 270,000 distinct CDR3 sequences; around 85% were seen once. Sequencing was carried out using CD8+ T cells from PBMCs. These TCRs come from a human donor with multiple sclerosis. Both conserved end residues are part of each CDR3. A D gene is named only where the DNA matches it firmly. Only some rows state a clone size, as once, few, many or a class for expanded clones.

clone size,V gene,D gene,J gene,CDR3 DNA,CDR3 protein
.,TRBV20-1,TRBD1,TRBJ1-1,TGCAGTGCTAGAGATCCAGGGACAGGGAACACTGAAGCTTTCTTT,CSARDPGTGNTEAFF
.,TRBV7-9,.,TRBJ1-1,TGTGCCAGCAGCTTGGGGTTCGGGAGGGCTGAAGCTTTCTTT,CASSLGFGRAEAFF
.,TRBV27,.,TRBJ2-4,TGTGCCAGCAGTTTAGGGGGGGCTGGAAACATTCAGTACTTC,CASSLGGAGNIQYF
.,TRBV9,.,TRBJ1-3,TGTGCCAGCAGCCCCGAGGGGGGCCTCTCTGGAAACACCATATATTTT,CASSPEGGLSGNTIYF
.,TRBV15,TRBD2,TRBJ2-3,TGTGCCACCAGGACTAGCGGGAGCACAGATACGCAGTATTTT,CATRTSGSTDTQYF
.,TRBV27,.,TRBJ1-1,TGTGCCAGCGGCCATGGGGTGGGATGGACTGAAGCTTTCTTT,CASGHGVGWTEAFF
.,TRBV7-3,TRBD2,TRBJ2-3,TGTGCCAGCAGCTTATCCGGGACTAGTGCCGATACGCAGTATTTT,CASSLSGTSADTQYF
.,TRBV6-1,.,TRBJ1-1,TGTGCCAGCAGTCCCCCACTTTTTTCCAGGGGGAACACTGAAGCTTTCTTT,CASSPPLFSRGNTEAFF
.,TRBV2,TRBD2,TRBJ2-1,TGTGCCAGCAGTGAGGTGGCGGGAGGCTCCCAGGGGAGCTACAATGAGCAGTTCTTC,CASSEVAGGSQGSYNEQFF
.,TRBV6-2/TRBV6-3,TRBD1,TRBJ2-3,TGTGCCAGCAACCACCCCGGGACAGCTACTATTCCTAGCACAGATACGCAGTATTTT,CASNHPGTATIPSTDTQYF
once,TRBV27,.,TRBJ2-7,TGTGCCAGCAGTTTATCTATGGACTACGAGCAGTACTTC,CASSLSMDYEQYF
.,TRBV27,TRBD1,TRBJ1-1,TGTGCCAGCAGTTTAAACGCCTGGGACAGTTACACTGAAGCTTTCTTT,CASSLNAWDSYTEAFF
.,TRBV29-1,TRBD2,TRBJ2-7,TGCAGCGTTTTTACTAGCGGGACCTACGAGCAGTACTTC,CSVFTSGTYEQYF
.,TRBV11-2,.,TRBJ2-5,TGTGCCAGCAGCCAAACCCCACTAGGGTGGTTTGAAGAGACCCAGTACTTC,CASSQTPLGWFEETQYF
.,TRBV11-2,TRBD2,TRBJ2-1,TGTGCCAGCAGCTTAAGACCCCGCGGGACTAGCGGGAGCGGGACATCCTACAATGAGCAGTTCTTC,CASSLRPRGTSGSGTSYNEQFF
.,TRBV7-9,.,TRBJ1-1,TGTGCCAGCAGCTTAGCTCCCCAATGGGGGGCTTTCTTT,CASSLAPQWGAFF
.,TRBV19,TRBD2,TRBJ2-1,TGTGCCAGTAGTATCCACCTAGCGGGAGGGCACCACAATGAGCAGTTCTTC,CASSIHLAGGHHNEQFF
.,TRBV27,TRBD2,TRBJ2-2,TGTGCCAGCAGTTTCGTAGGGACTACTGGCCCCACCGGGGAGCTGTTTTTT,CASSFVGTTGPTGELFF
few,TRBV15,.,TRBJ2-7,TGTGCCACCAGCAGAGATATGTACGAGCAGTACTTC,CATSRDMYEQYF
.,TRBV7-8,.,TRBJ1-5,TGTGCCAGCAGCTTGTTAGAGGGGTCCAATCAGCCCCAGCATTTT,CASSLLEGSNQPQHF
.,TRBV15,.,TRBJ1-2,TGTGCCACCAGCAGAGATTCGTCGGGGGGAATTGGCTATGGCTACACCTTC,CATSRDSSGGIGYGYTF
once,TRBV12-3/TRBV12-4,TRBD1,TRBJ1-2,TGTGCCAGCAGCCCATATAACAGGGGTCCCTATGGCTACACCTTC,CASSPYNRGPYGYTF
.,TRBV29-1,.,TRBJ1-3,TGCAGCGTTGAGCACCATGAGGGGCCTGGAAACACCATATATTTT,CSVEHHEGPGNTIYF
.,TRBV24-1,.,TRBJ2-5,TGTGCCACCAGTGATTTAGGTGAGACCCAGTACTTC,CATSDLGETQYF
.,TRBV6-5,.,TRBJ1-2,TGTGCCAGCAGTTACTCGAGTGCGGGGACTAACTATGGCTACACCTTC,CASSYSSAGTNYGYTF
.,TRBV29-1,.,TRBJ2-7,TGCAGCGTTGAAACCCCCGACACCTCCTACGAGCAGTACTTC,CSVETPDTSYEQYF
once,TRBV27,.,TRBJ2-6,TGTGCCAGCAGCCTCGGGCGGACTGGGGCCAACGTCCTGACTTTC,CASSLGRTGANVLTF
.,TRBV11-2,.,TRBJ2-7,TGTGCCAGCAGCTTAGTATCCTCCGAGCAGTACTTC,CASSLVSSEQYF
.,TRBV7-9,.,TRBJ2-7,TGTGCCAGTAAGAGGGTCGAATCGTACGAGCAGTACTTC,CASKRVESYEQYF